This TCR beta chain is from a study of blood T cell repertoires in COVID-19. For the study at large: Acute and convalescent COVID-19 specimens originated in the United States, Italy and Spain. In each case, the material was cDNA or gDNA derived from T cells, B-cell-depleted T cells, or PBMCs.

V trimming: 2 bases; J trimming: 5 bases; junction bases outside the gene matches: 10. The CDR3 is 16 amino acids. Germline V gene data show CDR1 as SGHTA and CDR2 as FQGNSA. In the authors' methods: From reference gene primer amplification, estimates of nucleated cell counts were derived. The data were produced by immunoSEQ multiplex PCR, yet TCRdb's version contains in-frame clones alone and is incomplete. That table supplies the V and J calls and clone size; D and trimming were determined from the DNA. The data show 300,000 or so clones, 85% to 90% seen once. This sequence joins TRBV7-2 and TRBJ2-5; 8 bases align to TRBD1. This receptor was identified in a man in his 70s with acute or convalescent COVID-19. Sequenced sample: peripheral blood. The CDR3 sequence: CASSLRNRGSRETQYF. The DNA for the CDR3 is TGTGCCAGCAGCTTACGCAACAGGGGGTCCAGGGAGACCCAGTACTTC.